This T cell receptor (beta chain) was sequenced in a study of molecular identifiers for immune sequencing clone quantification (dated by TCRdb to 2016 to 2019). For context, the study as a whole: For a replicate experiment, RNA from roughly 20,000 or 100,000 naive CD8 T cells was divided into five aliquots, and four of the five aliquots were sequenced. The study was a methods study using CD8 T cells to benchmark molecular-identifier clustering-based TCR repertoire sequencing (MIDCIRS) and TCR RNA copy counting. The study at large found these results: Spiked-in Jurkat TCR RNA (roughly 10 copies' worth), which is not part of the donor repertoire, was contained in the naive libraries. Identical TCR molecules sharing a barcode could cause highly expanded clone sizes to be underestimated. A single cell's worth of spiked-in Jurkat TCR RNA was reported detectable even among under 1.1 million naive CD8 T cells. Without barcode sub-clustering, chimeric consensus sequences inflated TCR diversity; chimeras reached as high as 47%. Modeling indicated approximately 3 TCR RNA copies recovered per cell, compared with 7.5 to 10 by digital PCR, which implies a capture efficiency of around 29%. In CMV-specific effector cells, clones with more than 20 RNA copies accounted for over 97% of molecules, whereas in naive cells such clones accounted for under 1%.

Libraries of naive CD8 T cells were generated from about 21,000 to 970,000 sorted cells, with 10%, 30% or 50% of the purified RNA used. On a BD FACSAria II, naive CD8 T cells were FACS-sorted as CD8+CD4-CCR7+CD45RA+ and collected into RLT Plus buffer. Detection sensitivity was tested by spiking Jurkat RNA equal to about 10 TCR copies' worth into samples containing about 18,000-1,000,000 naive CD8 T cells. Enrichment of CD8 T cells was performed with RosetteSep CD8+ T Cell Enrichment Cocktail and Ficoll-Paque, after which ACK red cell lysis was carried out. This clonotype is regarded as medium-sized (0.01 to 0.1%). Which antigen it targets is not known. No quality values exist for individual bases; no much larger clone is one base distant. The library relied on PCR. The run used an Illumina HiSeq 4000. Bulk TCR libraries were made following a previously described method, with the TCR primers given in Table S5. Total RNA was purified with the Qiagen AllPrep DNA/RNA kit. Before analysis, reads from multiple sequencing runs of the same library were pooled. The published analysis was carried out like this. Reads were retained only if the reads had an exact TCR constant sequence, and the retained reads were trimmed to 150 nt and grouped according to their 12-nt molecular barcodes. Reads inside each barcode group were sub-clustered using a 15% Levenshtein threshold, and a quality-weighted consensus sequence was constructed for each RNA molecule. Non-functional sequences were removed, as were lower-count sequences one edit away from another. On the basis of fitting two negative binomial distributions, barcode sub-clusters with fewer than 20% of the maximum read count were discarded. The raw public reads went through TCRdb reprocessing: fastp at Q25, MiXCR clone calling, in-frame beta chains kept. All rows with the same CDR3 protein become a single entry with the most common DNA and genes. TCRdb's processing, not the authors' own work, is the source of the V and J calls. This sample comprises tens of thousands of distinct CDR3 sequences, 17% of them detected only once. About 0.99% of the sample rests with the top ten.

The germline V gene supplies CDR1 SQVTM and CDR2 ANQGSEA. Trimming takes 2 bases off V and 4 bases off J; junction bases not matched to a gene: 2. The CDR3 runs 13 amino acids, cysteine and phenylalanine included. The CDR3 DNA has 39 bases and is translated from base 1. The TCR sequence derives from a human donor in good health. Some libraries in this study had Jurkat cell RNA spiked in. The V and J segments used are TRBV29-1 and TRBJ2-7; 10 bases in between match TRBD1. The specimen was naive CD8+ T cells from blood, with Jurkat cell RNA spiked in. The cell subset or site tag for this specimen amounts to: FACS-sorted CD8+CD4-CCR7+CD45RA+ naive T cells. The sequenced DNA: TGCAGCGTTGAACGGGACAGGGGATACGAGCAGTACTTC. Translated, it gives CSVERDRGYEQYF.